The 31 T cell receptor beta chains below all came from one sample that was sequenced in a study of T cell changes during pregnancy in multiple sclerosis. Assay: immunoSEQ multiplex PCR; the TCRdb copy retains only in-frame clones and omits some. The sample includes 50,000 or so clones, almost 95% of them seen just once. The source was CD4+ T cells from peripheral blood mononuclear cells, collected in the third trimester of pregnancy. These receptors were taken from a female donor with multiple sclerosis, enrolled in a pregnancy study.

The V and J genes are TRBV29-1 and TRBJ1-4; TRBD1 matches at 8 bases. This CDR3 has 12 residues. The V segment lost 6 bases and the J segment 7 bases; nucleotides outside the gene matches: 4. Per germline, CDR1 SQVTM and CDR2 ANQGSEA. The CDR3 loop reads CSVRDRGEKLFF. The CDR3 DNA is TGCAGCGTCCGAGACAGGGGTGAAAAACTGTTTTTT.

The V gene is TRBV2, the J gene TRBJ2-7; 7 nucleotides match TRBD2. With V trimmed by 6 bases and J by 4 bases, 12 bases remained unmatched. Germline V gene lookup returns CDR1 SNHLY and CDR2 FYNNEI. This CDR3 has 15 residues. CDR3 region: CASSRGLGSPYEQYF. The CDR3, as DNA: TGTGCCAGCAGCCGAGGACTAGGCTCTCCATACGAGCAGTACTTC. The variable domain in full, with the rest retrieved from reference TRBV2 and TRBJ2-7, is EPEVTQTPSHQVTQMGQEVILRCVPISNHLYFYWYRQILGQKVEFLVSFYNNEISEKSEIFDDQFSVERPDGSNFTLKIRSTKLEDSAMYFCASSRGLGSPYEQYFGPGTRLTVT.

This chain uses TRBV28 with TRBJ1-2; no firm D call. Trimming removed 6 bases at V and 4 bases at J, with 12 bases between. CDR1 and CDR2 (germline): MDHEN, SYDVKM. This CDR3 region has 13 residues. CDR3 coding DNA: TGTGCCAGCAGGCTCGGGGTCGCCTATGGCTACACCTTC. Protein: CASRLGVAYGYTF.

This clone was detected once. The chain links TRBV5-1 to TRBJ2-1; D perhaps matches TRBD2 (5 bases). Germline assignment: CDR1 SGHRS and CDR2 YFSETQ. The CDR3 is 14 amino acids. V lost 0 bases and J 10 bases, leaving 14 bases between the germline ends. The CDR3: CASSLGARANEQFF. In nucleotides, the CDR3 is TGCGCCAGCAGCTTGGGGGCGCGGGCGAACGAGCAGTTCTTC.

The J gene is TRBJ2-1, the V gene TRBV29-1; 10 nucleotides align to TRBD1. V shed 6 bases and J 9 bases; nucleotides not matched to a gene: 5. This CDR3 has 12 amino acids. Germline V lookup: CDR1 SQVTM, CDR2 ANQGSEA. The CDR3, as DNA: TGCAGCGTCCGGACAGGGGGGTCTGAGCAGTTCTTC. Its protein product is CSVRTGGSEQFF.

CDR3 nucleotides: TGTGCCAGCGCGGGGGAGACTAATGAAAAACTGTTTTTT. Its protein product is CASAGETNEKLFF. The chain is built from TRBV6-1 and TRBJ1-4, with D tentatively TRBD1 (5 bases). Deletions cut 8 bases from V and 2 bases from J, with 9 bases between. CDR3 length: 13 residues. CDR1 is MNHNS and CDR2 is SASEGT in the germline V gene.

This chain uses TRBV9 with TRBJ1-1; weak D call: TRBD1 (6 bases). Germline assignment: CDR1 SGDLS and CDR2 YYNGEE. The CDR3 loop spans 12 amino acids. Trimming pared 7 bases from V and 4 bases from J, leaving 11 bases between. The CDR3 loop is CASGGQFTEAFF. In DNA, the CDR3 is TGTGCCAGCGGTGGACAGTTCACTGAAGCTTTCTTT.

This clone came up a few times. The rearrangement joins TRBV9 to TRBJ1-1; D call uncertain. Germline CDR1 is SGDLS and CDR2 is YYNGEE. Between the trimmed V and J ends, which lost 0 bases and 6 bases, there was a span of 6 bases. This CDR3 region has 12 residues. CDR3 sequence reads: CASSVAGAEAFF. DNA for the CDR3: TGTGCCAGCAGCGTAGCGGGTGCTGAAGCTTTCTTT.

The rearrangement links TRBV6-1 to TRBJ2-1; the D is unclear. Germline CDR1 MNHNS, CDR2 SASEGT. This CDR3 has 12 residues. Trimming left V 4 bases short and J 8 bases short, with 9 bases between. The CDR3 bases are TGTGCCAGCAGTGGCCTAGTCTATGAGCAGTTCTTC. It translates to CASSGLVYEQFF.

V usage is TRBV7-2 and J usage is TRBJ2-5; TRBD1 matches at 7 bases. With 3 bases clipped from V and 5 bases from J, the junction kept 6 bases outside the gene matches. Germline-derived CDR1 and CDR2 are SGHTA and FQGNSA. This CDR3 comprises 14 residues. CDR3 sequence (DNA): TGTGCCAGCAGCTTTCTACAGGGGCGGGAGACCCAGTACTTC. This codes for CASSFLQGRETQYF.

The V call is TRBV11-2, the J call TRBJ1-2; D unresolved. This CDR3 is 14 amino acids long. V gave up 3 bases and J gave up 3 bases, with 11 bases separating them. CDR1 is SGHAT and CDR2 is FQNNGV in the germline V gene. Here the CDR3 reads CASSLMNGDYGYTF. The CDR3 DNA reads TGTGCCAGCAGCTTGATGAATGGAGACTATGGCTACACCTTC. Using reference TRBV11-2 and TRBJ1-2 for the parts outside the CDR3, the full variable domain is EAGVAQSPRYKIIEKRQSVAFWCNPISGHATLYWYQQILGQGPKLLIQFQNNGVVDDSQLPKDRFSAERLKGVDSTLKIQPAKLEDSAVYLCASSLMNGDYGYTFGSGTRLTVV.

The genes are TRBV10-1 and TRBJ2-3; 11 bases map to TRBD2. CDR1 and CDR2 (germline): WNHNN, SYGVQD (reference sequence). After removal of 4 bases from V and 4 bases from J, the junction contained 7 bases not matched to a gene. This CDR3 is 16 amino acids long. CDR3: CASSVGLAAESDTQYF. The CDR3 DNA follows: TGCGCCAGCAGTGTGGGACTAGCGGCTGAATCAGATACGCAGTATTTT.

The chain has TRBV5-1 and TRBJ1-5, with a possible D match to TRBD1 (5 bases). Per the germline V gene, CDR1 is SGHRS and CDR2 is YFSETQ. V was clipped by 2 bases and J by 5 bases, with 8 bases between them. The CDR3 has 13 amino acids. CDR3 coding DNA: TGCGCCAGCAGCTTCGACAGTGATCAGCCCCAGCATTTT. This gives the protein CASSFDSDQPQHF. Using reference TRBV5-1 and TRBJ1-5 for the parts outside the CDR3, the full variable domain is KAGVTQTPRYLIKTRGQQVTLSCSPISGHRSVSWYQQTPGQGLQFLFEYFSETQRNKGNFPGRFSGRQFSNSRSEMNVSTLELGDSALYLCASSFDSDQPQHFGDGTRLSIL.

CDR3 nucleotides: TGTGCCACCAGCAGAGACAGGGGGCTGAATTCACCCCTCCACTTT. Translation gives CATSRDRGLNSPLHF. V usage is TRBV15 and J usage is TRBJ1-6; 8 bases match TRBD1. This CDR3 contains 15 residues. After removal of 0 bases from V and 7 bases from J, the junction contained 2 bases not matched to a gene. CDR1 is LNHNV, CDR2 YYDKDF, per germline (reference sequence).

CDR3 bases: TGTGCCAGCAGCTTCACACAGAACACTGAAGCTTTCTTT. The encoded protein is CASSFTQNTEAFF. V gene TRBV5-6 combines with J gene TRBJ1-1, with no clear D. V dropped 2 bases and J dropped 1 base, with 6 bases sitting between them. CDR3 length: 13 residues. CDR1 is SGHDT, CDR2 YYEEEE, per germline.

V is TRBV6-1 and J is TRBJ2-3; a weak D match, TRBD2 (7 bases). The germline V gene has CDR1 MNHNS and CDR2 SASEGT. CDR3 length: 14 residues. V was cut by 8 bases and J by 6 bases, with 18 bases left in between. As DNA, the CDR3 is TGTGCCAGCGATCGGGGGGCCGGTCGGGATACGCAGTATTTT. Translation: CASDRGAGRDTQYF.

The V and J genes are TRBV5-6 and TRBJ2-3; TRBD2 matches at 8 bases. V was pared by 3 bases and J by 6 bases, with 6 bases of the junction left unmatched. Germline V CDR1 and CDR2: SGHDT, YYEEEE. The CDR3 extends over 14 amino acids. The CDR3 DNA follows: TGTGCCAGCAGCTCCCGACTAGCGTGGGATACGCAGTATTTT. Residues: CASSSRLAWDTQYF.

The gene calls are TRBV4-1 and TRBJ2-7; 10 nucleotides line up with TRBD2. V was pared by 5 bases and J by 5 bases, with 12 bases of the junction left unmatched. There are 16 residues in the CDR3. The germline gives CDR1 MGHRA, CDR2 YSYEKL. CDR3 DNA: TGCGCCAGCAGCACTGGGGCTAGCGGGAGCATACACGAGCAGTACTTC. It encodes CASSTGASGSIHEQYF.

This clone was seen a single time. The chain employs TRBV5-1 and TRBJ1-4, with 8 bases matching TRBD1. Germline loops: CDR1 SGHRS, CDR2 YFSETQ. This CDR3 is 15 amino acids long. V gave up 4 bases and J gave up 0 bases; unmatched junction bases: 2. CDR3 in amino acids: CASSNRGSTNEKLFF. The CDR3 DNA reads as TGCGCCAGCAGCAACAGGGGGTCAACTAATGAAAAACTGTTTTTT. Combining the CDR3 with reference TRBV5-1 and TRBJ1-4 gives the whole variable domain KAGVTQTPRYLIKTRGQQVTLSCSPISGHRSVSWYQQTPGQGLQFLFEYFSETQRNKGNFPGRFSGRQFSNSRSEMNVSTLELGDSALYLCASSNRGSTNEKLFFGSGTQLSVL.

The CDR3 spells CASSAGFEGRNTEAFF. The DNA of the CDR3 is TGTGCCAGCAGCGCGGGGTTTGAGGGTAGGAACACTGAAGCTTTCTTT. V usage is TRBV27 and J usage is TRBJ1-1; D is uncertain. This CDR3 region has 16 residues. V lost 6 bases, J lost 1 base, and 18 bases lay in between. Germline CDR1 is MNHEY and CDR2 is SMNVEV (reference sequence).

The CDR3: CASSIRDSSYEQYF. The CDR3 DNA is TGTGCCAGCAGCATCCGGGACTCCTCCTACGAGCAGTACTTC. V is TRBV7-6 and J is TRBJ2-7, with a possible D match to TRBD2 (6 bases). The CDR3 is made up of 14 amino acids. Germline lookup yields CDR1 SGHVS and CDR2 FNYEAQ. V shed 5 bases and J shed 0 bases, with 11 bases lying between them.

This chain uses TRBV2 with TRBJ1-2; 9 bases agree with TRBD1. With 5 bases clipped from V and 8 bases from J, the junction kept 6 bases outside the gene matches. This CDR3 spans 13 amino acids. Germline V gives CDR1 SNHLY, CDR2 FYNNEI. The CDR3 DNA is TGTGCCAGCAGTAAGGACAGGGGTTTCGGCTACACCTTC. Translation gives CASSKDRGFGYTF.

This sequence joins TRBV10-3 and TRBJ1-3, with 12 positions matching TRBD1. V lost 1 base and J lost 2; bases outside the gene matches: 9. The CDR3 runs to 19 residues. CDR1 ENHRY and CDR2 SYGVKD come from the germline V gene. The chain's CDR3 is CAISEFLPGQGATGNTIYF. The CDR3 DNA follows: TGTGCCATCAGTGAGTTTCTTCCGGGACAGGGGGCCACTGGAAACACCATATATTTT.

The CDR3 here is CASSPRGQFTDTQYF. The CDR3 DNA is TGTGCCAGCAGCCCCAGGGGACAGTTCACAGATACGCAGTATTTT. The J gene is TRBJ2-3, the V gene TRBV6-5; 7 positions match TRBD1. Germline lookup yields CDR1 MNHEY and CDR2 SVGAGI. V dropped 6 bases and J dropped 2; count of bases not matched to a gene: 8. This CDR3 spans 15 amino acids.

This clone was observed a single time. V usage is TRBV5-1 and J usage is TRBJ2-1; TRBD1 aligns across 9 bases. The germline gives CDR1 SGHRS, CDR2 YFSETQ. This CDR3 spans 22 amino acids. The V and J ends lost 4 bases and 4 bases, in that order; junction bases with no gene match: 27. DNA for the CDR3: TGCGCCAGCAGCGTCCGGGACAGGGCATCGGTTGGCGGTCAGCAAAGATACAATGAGCAGTTCTTC. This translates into CASSVRDRASVGGQQRYNEQFF. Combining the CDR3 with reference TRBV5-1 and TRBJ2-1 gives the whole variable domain KAGVTQTPRYLIKTRGQQVTLSCSPISGHRSVSWYQQTPGQGLQFLFEYFSETQRNKGNFPGRFSGRQFSNSRSEMNVSTLELGDSALYLCASSVRDRASVGGQQRYNEQFFGPGTRLTVL.

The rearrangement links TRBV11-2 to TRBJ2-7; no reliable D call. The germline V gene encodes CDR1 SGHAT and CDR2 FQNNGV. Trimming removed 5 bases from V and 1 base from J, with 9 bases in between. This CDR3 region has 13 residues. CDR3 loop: CASSLSRSYEQYF. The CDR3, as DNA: TGTGCCAGCAGCCTTAGCAGATCCTACGAGCAGTACTTC.

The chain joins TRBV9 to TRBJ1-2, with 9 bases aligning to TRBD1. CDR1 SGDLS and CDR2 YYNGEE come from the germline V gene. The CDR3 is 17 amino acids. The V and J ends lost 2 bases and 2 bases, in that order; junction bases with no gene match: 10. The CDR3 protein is CASSVGTGRNLNYGYTF. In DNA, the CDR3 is TGTGCCAGCAGCGTCGGGACAGGGCGGAATTTGAACTATGGCTACACCTTC.

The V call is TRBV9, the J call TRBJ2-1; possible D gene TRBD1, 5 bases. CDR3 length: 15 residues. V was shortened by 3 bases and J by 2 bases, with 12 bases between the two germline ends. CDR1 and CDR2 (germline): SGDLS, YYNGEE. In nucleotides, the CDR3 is TGTGCCAGCAGCGAACAGGCTTTTACCTACAATGAGCAGTTCTTC. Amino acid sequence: CASSEQAFTYNEQFF.

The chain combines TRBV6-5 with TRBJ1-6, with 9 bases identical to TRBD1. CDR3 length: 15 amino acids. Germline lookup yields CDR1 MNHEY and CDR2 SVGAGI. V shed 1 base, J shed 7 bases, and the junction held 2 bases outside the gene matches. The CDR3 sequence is CASSYLGQGNSPLHF. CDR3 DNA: TGTGCCAGCAGTTACTTGGGACAGGGAAATTCACCCCTCCACTTT.

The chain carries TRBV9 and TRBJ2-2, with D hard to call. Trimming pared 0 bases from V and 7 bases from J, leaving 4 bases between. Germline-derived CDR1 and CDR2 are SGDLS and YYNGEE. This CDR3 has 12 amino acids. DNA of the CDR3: TGTGCCAGCAGCGTAGTTAGCGGGGAGCTGTTTTTT. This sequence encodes CASSVVSGELFF.

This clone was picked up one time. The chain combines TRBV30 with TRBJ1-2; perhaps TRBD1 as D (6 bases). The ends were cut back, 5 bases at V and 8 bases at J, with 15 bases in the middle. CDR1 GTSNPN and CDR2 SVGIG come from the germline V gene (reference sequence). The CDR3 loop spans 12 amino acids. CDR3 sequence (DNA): TGTGCCTGGGGCCGGGACAATAAGGGCTACACCTTC. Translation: CAWGRDNKGYTF.